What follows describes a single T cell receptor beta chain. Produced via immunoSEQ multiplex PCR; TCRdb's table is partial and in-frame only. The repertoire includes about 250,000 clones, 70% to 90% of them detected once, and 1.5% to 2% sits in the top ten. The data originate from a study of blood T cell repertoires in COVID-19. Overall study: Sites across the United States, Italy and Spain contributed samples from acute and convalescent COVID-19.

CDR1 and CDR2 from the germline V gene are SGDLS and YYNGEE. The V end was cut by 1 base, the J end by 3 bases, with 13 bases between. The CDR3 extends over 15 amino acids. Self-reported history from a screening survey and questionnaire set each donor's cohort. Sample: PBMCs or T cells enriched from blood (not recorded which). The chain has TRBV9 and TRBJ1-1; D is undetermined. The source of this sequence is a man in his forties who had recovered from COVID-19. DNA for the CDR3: TGTGCCAGCAGCGTATATGGAGGACCGGACACTGAAGCTTTCTTT. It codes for CASSVYGGPDTEAFF.